This T cell receptor beta chain derives from a study of CD8+CD57+ T cells in acquired aplastic anemia. Across the study: The sorted CD4+ and CD8+ cells yielded an average approximately 3 ug of DNA.

CDR3 and TCR beta VDJ profiling relied on genomic DNA as the template. TCRdb redid the calling of the reads with MiXCR, one entry per CDR3 protein. Of around 400,000 distinct CDR3 sequences in the sample, 55% to 70% were seen once. There are a few counts of this clonotype. CDR1 KGHDR and CDR2 SFDVKD come from the germline V gene. The ends were cut back, 4 bases at V and 2 bases at J, with 14 bases in the middle. The CDR3 is 15 amino acids. The sequenced material came from sorted CD4+, CD8+, or CD8+CD57+ T cells (not recorded which) from PBMCs. V is TRBV24-1 and J is TRBJ2-7; D is perhaps TRBD1 (6 bases). This receptor was taken from a human donor in good health, serving as a control. CDR3 in amino acids: CATSDPGTPTYEQYF. The CDR3 nucleotides read TGTGCCACCAGTGACCCCGGGACACCCACCTACGAGCAGTACTTC.